This T cell receptor (beta chain) was profiled in a study of blood T cell repertoires in COVID-19. Turning to the study itself: Samples of COVID-19 (acute and convalescent) were obtained from the United States, Italy and Spain. PBMCs, B-cell-depleted T cells, or T cells were the source of the cDNA or gDNA that made up the material.

The CDR3 is 17 residues long. Germline CDR1 and CDR2: SGHDT and YYEEEE. Trimming cost V 2 bases and J 0 bases; bases outside gene matches: 6. Authors' analysis steps: Estimated nucleated cell counts came from reference gene primer amplification. The data were produced by immunoSEQ multiplex PCR, yet TCRdb's version contains in-frame clones alone and is incomplete. D and trimming were read from the DNA, whereas the V and J calls and clone size are those reported in that table. The sample consists of 250,000 to 400,000 clones, over 75% of them appearing once. The sequence was collected from a middle-aged man with active or convalescent COVID-19. The sample was peripheral blood. The chain carries TRBV5-6 and TRBJ1-1, with 11 bases identical to TRBD1. CDR3 nucleotide sequence: TGTGCCAGCAGCTTACCTCGGACAGGGGGCATGAACACTGAAGCTTTCTTT. It translates to CASSLPRTGGMNTEAFF.